This T cell receptor beta chain was observed in a study of blood T cell repertoires in COVID-19. Looking at the study overall: T cells, B-cell-depleted T cells, or PBMCs provided the cDNA or gDNA that served as material.

V gave up 0 bases and J gave up 1 base, with 9 bases separating them. Germline CDR1 and CDR2: SGHRS and YFSETQ. CDR3 length equals 15 residues. Profiling relied on immunoSEQ multiplex PCR, and the TCRdb table lists in-frame clones only, not all of them. The data show 25,000 to 30,000 clones, about 92% seen once. This receptor was identified in an older man with active or convalescent COVID-19. Sequencing was done on a sample of peripheral blood. This chain joins TRBV5-1 and TRBJ2-3, with D possibly TRBD1 on 5 matching bases. The CDR3 coding sequence is TGCGCCAGCAGCTTGGAGACAGCCCGCACAGATACGCAGTATTTT. This codes for CASSLETARTDTQYF.